This T cell receptor beta chain is drawn from a study of shared clonotypes between healthy human individuals. Libraries were prepared by immunoSEQ multiplex PCR; TCRdb keeps only in-frame clonotypes and omits some of them. The top ten hold more than 0.1% of the sample, which has millions of clones, approximately 95% seen once. Germline CDR1 is LNHNV and CDR2 is YYDKDF (reference sequence). The ends were cut back, 2 bases at V and 3 bases at J, with 19 bases in the middle. The CDR3 loop spans 17 amino acids. This rearrangement joins TRBV15 to TRBJ1-1; no clear D gene. Sequenced sample: naive CD4+ T cells sorted from blood. The subset denotes: CD45RA+ positively selected. This TCR was recovered from a young man in good health. The CDR3 DNA reads as TGTGCCACCAGCAGACGCCCACCAGGAGACCGCGACACTGAAGCTTTCTTT. Amino acids: CATSRRPPGDRDTEAFF. Variable domain in full (rest from reference TRBV15 and TRBJ1-1): DAMVIQNPRYQVTQFGKPVTLSCSQTLNHNVMYWYQQKSSQAPKLLFHYYDKDFNNEADTPDNFQSRRPNTSFCFLDIRSPGLGDTAMYLCATSRRPPGDRDTEAFFGQGTRLTVV.